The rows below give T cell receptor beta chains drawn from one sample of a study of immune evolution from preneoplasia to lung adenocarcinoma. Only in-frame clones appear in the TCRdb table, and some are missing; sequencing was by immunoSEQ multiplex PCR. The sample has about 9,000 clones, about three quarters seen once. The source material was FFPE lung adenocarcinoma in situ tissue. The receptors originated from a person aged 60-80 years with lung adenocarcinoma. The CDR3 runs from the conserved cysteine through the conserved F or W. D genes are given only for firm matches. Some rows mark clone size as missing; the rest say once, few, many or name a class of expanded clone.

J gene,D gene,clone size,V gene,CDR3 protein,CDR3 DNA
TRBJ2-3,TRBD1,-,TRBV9,CASSGPGPQGVDTQYF,TGTGCCAGCAGCGGCCCGGGACCCCAGGGGGTGGATACGCAGTATTTT
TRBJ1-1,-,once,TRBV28,CASSSGSRNTEAFF,TGTGCCAGCAGTTCCGGGTCCCGGAACACTGAAGCTTTCTTT
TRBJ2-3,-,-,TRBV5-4,CASSKGKGTDTQYF,TGTGCCAGCAGCAAGGGAAAAGGCACAGATACGCAGTATTTT
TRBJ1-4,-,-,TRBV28,CASRSGPRLFF,TGTGCCAGCAGATCGGGACCGAGACTGTTTTTT
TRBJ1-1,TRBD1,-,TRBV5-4,CASSPELLKQGGLNTEAFF,TGTGCCAGCAGCCCAGAACTCTTAAAGCAGGGGGGATTGAACACTGAAGCTTTCTTT
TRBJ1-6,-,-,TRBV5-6,CASSSLVRDNSPLHF,TGTGCCAGCAGCTCGCTGGTGAGGGATAATTCACCCCTCCACTTT
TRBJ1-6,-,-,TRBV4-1,CASSQDRTLHF,TGCGCCAGCAGCCAAGACCGAACCCTCCACTTT
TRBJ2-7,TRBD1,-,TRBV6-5,CASRPTGQGTLWYF,TGTGCCAGCAGACCGACCGGACAGGGGACGTTATGGTACTTC
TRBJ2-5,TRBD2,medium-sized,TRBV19,CASSLGGMKTQYF,TGTGCCAGTAGTTTGGGAGGGATGAAGACCCAGTACTTC
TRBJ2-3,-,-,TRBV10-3,CAIRGQDVLQTDTQYF,TGTGCCATCAGAGGACAAGACGTTTTACAAACAGATACGCAGTATTTT
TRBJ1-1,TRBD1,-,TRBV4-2,CASSQWTGVSEAFF,TGTGCCAGCAGCCAATGGACAGGGGTGAGTGAAGCTTTCTTT
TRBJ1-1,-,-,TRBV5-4,CASSLEGRNTEAFF,TGTGCCAGCAGTCTGGAGGGGAGGAACACTGAAGCTTTCTTT
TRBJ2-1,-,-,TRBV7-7,CASSLDGSNFNEQFF,TGTGCTAGCAGCTTAGACGGCTCCAACTTCAATGAGCAGTTCTTC
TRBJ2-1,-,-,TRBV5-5,CASSLIFSGTYNEQFF,TGTGCCAGCAGCTTAATATTCAGCGGAACATACAATGAGCAGTTCTTC
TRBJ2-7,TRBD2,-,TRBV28,CASSFGTIPDEQYF,TGTGCCAGCAGTTTTGGGACTATCCCTGACGAGCAGTACTTC
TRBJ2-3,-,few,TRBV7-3,CASSLAEGTQYF,TGTGCCAGCAGCCTCGCAGAGGGAACGCAGTATTTT
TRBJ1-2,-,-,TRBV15,CATSRDLPGHALGYTF,TGTGCCACCAGCAGAGACCTACCGGGACACGCACTTGGCTACACCTTC
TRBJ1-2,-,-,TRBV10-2,CASSVPGVASYGYTF,TGCGCCAGCAGTGTACCGGGGGTGGCCTCCTATGGCTACACCTTC
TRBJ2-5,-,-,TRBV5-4,CASSLEPQETQYF,TGTGCCAGCAGCTTGGAGCCCCAAGAGACCCAGTACTTC
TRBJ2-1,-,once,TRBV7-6,CASSLAGGPDEQFF,TGTGCCAGCAGCTTAGCGGGGGGGCCAGATGAGCAGTTCTTC
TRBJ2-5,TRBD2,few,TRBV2,CASSDGGGAAETQYF,TGTGCCAGCAGTGATGGCGGGGGGGCCGCAGAGACCCAGTACTTC
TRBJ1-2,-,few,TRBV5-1,CASSSGGLGSGPIGYTF,TGCGCCAGCAGCTCGGGCGGCCTCGGGTCCGGCCCTATCGGCTACACCTTC
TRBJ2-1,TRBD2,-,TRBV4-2,CASSQELAGGYNEQFF,TGTGCCAGCAGCCAAGAACTAGCGGGGGGTTACAATGAGCAGTTCTTC
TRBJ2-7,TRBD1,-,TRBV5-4,CASSLGDRGLYEQYF,TGTGCCAGCAGCTTAGGGGACAGGGGGCTGTACGAGCAGTACTTC
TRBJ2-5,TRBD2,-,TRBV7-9,CASSGPAGGSETQYF,TGTGCCAGCAGCGGACCTGCGGGGGGGTCGGAGACCCAGTACTTC
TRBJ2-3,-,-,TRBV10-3,CAISEAGNTDTQYF,TGTGCCATCAGTGAAGCGGGTAACACAGATACGCAGTATTTT
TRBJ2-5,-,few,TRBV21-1,CASGRGSRETQYF,TGTGCCAGCGGTCGAGGCAGCAGAGAGACCCAGTACTTC
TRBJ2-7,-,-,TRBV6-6,CASSSPRGYEQYF,TGTGCCAGCAGTTCCCCGCGCGGTTACGAGCAGTACTTC
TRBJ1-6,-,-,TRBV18,CASSLESSYNSPLHF,TGTGCCAGCTCACTGGAGAGCTCCTATAATTCACCCCTCCACTTT